This T cell receptor beta chain was identified in a study of blood T cell repertoires in COVID-19. Study context: Recovered Cohort 3 donors showed two negative PCRs, clearance, or symptom resolution.

Those enrolled, adults aged about 18 to 95 years, came from under 25 US areas. In the original processing: Estimation of nucleated cell counts relied on the amplification of reference gene primers. Assay: immunoSEQ multiplex PCR; the TCRdb copy retains only in-frame clones and omits some. The V and J calls and clone size come from that table; D and trimming were worked out from the DNA. The sample records 350,000 to 400,000 clones, around 87% being singletons. The germline CDR1 and CDR2 sequences are SGHNT and YYREEE (reference sequence). The CDR3 is 16 amino acids. V lost 2 bases and J lost 7; bases outside the gene matches: 12.

V and J are TRBV5-4 and TRBJ1-1, with TRBD1 identical over 9 bases. This receptor was obtained from a man aged 35-49 years in a cohort exposed to, infected with or recovered from COVID-19 (not recorded which). The source material was PBMCs or T cells enriched from blood (not recorded which). The CDR3, as DNA: TGTGCCAGCAGCTTTGGGCCCGAACAGGGGGCCGTTGAAGCTTTCTTT. It yields the protein CASSFGPEQGAVEAFF.